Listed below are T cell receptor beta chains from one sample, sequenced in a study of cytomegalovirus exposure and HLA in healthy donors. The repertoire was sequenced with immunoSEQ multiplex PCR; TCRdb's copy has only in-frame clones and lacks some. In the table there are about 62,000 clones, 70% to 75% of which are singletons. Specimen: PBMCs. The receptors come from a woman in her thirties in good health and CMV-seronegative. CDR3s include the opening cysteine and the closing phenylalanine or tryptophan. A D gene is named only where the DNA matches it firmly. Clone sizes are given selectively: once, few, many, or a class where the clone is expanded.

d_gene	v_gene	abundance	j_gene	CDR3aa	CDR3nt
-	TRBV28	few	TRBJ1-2	CASSTMTVVYGYTF	TGTGCCAGCAGTACCATGACAGTTGTCTATGGCTACACCTTC
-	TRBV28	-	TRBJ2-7	CASSQPVPVTGEQYF	TGTGCCAGCAGTCAACCGGTCCCCGTCACAGGCGAGCAGTACTTC
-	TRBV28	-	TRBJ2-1	CASSLLTLEQFF	TGTGCCAGCAGTTTATTAACTTTGGAGCAGTTCTTC
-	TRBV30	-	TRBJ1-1	CAWRDTGEAFF	TGTGCCTGGAGGGATACAGGGGAAGCTTTCTTT
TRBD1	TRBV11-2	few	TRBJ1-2	CASSSRGTVEGYTF	TGTGCCAGCAGCTCTAGGGGGACAGTGGAAGGCTACACCTTC
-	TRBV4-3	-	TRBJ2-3	CASSQVQGPTQYF	TGCGCCAGCAGCCAAGTACAGGGTCCTACGCAGTATTTT
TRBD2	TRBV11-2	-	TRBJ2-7	CASSLGGRTSGRRREQYF	TGTGCCAGCAGCTTAGGAGGAAGGACTAGCGGGAGGAGGCGCGAGCAGTACTTC
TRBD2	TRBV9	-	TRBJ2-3	CASSGGGSRISTDTQYF	TGTGCCAGCAGCGGGGGGGGGTCCAGAATAAGCACAGATACGCAGTATTTT
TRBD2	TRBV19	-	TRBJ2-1	CASSPWTSGSGEQFF	TGTGCCAGTAGTCCCTGGACTAGCGGGAGCGGTGAGCAGTTCTTC
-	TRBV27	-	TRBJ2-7	CASSLVGEAYEQYF	TGTGCCAGCAGTTTAGTGGGGGAGGCCTACGAGCAGTACTTC
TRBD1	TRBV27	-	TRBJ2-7	CASSLGDRGYEQYF	TGTGCCAGCAGTTTAGGGGACAGGGGCTACGAGCAGTACTTC
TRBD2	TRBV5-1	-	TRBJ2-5	CASSLNPGLPRETQYF	TGCGCCAGCAGCTTGAACCCGGGACTACCACGGGAGACCCAGTACTTC
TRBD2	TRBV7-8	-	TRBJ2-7	CASSPTSGGDYEQYF	TGTGCCAGCAGCCCTACTAGCGGGGGGGACTACGAGCAGTACTTC